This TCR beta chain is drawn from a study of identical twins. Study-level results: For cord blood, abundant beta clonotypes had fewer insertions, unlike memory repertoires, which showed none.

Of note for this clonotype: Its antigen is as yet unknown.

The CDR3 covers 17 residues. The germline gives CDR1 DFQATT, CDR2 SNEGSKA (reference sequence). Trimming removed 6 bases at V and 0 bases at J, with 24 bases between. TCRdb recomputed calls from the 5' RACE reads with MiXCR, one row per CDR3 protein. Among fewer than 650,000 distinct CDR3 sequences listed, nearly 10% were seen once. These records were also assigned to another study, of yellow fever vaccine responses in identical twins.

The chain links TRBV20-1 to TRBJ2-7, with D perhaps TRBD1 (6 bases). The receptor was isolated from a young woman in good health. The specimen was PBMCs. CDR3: CSANSGHLSISSYEQYF. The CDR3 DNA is TGCAGTGCCAATTCGGGACACTTGAGTATTAGCTCCTACGAGCAGTACTTC.